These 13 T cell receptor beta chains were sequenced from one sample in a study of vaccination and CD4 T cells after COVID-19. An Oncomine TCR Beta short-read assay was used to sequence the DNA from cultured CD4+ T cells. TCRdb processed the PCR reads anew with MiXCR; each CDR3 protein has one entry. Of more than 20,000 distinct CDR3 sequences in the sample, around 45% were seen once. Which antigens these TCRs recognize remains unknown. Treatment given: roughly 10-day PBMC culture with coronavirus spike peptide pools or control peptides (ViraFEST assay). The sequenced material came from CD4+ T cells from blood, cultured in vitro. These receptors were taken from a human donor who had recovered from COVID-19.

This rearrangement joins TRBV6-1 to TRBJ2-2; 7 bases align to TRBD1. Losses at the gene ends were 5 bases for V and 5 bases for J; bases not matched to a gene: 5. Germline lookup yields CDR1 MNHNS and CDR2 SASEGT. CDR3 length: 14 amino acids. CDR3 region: CASSRTGETGELFF. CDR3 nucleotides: TGTGCCAGCAGTAGGACAGGAGAAACCGGGGAGCTGTTTTTT.

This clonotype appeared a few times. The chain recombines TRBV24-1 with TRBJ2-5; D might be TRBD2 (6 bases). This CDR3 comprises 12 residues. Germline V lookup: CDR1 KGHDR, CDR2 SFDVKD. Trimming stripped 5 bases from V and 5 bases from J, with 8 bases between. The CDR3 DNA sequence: TGTGCCACCAGTGCGGGAGACGAGACCCAGTACTTC. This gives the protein CATSAGDETQYF.

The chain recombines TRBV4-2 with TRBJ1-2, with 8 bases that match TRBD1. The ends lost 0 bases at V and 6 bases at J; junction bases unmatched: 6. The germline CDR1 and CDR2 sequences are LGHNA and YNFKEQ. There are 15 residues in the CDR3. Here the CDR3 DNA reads TGTGCCAGCAGCCAAGATGTCAGGGGGCACAATGGCTACACCTTC. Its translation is CASSQDVRGHNGYTF.

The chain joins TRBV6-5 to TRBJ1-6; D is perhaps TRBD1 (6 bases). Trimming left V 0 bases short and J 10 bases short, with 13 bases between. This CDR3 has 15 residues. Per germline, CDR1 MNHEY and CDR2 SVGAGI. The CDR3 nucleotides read TGTGCCAGCAGTTACTCGAACAGGGTCGAATCACCCCTCCACTTT. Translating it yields CASSYSNRVESPLHF.

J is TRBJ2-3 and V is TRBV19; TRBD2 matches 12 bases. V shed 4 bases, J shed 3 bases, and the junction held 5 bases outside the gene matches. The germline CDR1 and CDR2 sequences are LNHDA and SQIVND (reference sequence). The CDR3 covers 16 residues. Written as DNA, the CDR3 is TGTGCCAGTAGTACCCGGACTAGCGGGGCTACAGATACGCAGTATTTT. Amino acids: CASSTRTSGATDTQYF. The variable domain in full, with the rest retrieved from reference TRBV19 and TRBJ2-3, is DGGITQSPKYLFRKEGQNVTLSCEQNLNHDAMYWYRQDPGQGLRLIYYSQIVNDFQKGDIAEGYSVSREKKESFPLTVTSAQKNPTAFYLCASSTRTSGATDTQYFGPGTRLTVL.

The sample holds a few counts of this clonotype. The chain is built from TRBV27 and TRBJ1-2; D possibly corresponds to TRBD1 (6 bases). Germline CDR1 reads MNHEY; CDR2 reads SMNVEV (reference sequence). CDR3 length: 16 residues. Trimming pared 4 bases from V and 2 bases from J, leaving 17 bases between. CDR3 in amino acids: CASSSMGAGWNYGYTF. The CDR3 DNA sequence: TGTGCCAGCAGTTCTATGGGGGCAGGGTGGAACTATGGCTACACCTTC.

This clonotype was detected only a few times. The CDR3 spells CSARRATGGGEQYF. The DNA for the CDR3 is TGCAGTGCTAGGAGGGCTACAGGGGGTGGCGAGCAGTACTTC. The V gene is TRBV20-1, the J gene TRBJ2-7; 8 bases match TRBD1. The germline V gene encodes CDR1 DFQATT and CDR2 SNEGSKA (reference sequence). The V gene end was trimmed by 3 bases and the J gene end by 6 bases; junction bases not matched to a gene: 10. This CDR3 spans 14 amino acids.

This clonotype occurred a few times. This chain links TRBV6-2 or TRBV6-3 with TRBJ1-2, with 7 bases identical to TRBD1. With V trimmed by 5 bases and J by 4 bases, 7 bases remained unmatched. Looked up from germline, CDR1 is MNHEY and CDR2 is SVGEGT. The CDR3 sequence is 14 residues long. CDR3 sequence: CASSPDRPTYGYTF. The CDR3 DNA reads TGTGCCAGCAGTCCGGACAGGCCGACCTATGGCTACACCTTC.

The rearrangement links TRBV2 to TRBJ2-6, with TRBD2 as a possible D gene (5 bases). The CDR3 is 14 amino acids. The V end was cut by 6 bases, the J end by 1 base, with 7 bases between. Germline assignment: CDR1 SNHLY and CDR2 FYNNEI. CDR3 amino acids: CASSPGSGANVLTF. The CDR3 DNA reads TGTGCCAGCAGCCCGGGATCTGGGGCCAACGTCCTGACTTTC.

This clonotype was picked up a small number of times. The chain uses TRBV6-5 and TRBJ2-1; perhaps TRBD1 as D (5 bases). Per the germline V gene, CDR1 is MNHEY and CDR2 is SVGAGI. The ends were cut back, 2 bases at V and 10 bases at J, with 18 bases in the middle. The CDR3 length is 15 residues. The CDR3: CASSYARAYRFEQFF. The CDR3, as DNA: TGTGCCAGCAGTTACGCCAGGGCCTACCGGTTCGAGCAGTTCTTC.

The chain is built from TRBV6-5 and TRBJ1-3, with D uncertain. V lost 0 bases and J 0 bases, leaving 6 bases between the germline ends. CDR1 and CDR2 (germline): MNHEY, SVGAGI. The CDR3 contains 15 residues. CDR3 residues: CASSYSPSSGNTIYF. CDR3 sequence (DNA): TGTGCCAGCAGTTACTCCCCAAGCTCTGGAAACACCATATATTTT.

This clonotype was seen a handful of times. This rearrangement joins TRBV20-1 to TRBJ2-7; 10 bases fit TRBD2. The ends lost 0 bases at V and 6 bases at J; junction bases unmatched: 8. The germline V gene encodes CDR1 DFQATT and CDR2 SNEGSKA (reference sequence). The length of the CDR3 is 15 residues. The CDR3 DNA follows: TGCAGTGCTAGAGATCTCCTAGCGGGAGTAGGCGAGCAGTACTTC. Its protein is CSARDLLAGVGEQYF.

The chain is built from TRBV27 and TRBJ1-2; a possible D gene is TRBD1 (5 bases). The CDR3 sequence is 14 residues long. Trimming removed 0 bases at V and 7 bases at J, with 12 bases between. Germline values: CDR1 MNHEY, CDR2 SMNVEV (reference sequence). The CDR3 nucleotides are TGTGCCAGCAGTTTATCAGCCCAGGGCTTTGGCTACACCTTC. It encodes CASSLSAQGFGYTF.